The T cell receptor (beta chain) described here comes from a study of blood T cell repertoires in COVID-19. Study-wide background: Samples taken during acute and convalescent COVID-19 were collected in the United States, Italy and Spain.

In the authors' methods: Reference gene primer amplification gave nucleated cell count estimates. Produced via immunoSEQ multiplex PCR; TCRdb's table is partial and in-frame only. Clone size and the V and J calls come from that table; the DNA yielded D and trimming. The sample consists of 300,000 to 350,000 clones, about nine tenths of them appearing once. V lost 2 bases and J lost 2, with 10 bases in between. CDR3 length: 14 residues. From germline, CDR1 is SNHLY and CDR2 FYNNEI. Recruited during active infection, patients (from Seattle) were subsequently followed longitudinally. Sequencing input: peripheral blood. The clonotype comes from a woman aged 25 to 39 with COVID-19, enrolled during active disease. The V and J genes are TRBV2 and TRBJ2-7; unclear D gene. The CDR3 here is CASSERVSAYEQYF. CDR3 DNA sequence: TGTGCCAGCAGTGAAAGAGTTTCGGCCTACGAGCAGTACTTC.